The 14 T cell receptor beta chains given below trace back to one sample, sequenced in a study of PD-1 blockade in classical Hodgkin lymphoma. All the patients suffered relapse after autologous stem cell transplantation, and brentuximab vedotin exposure differed. Data came from immunoSEQ multiplex PCR; TCRdb stores just in-frame clones and leaves some out. The repertoire holds approximately 100,000 clones, with about 89% as singletons. The source material was peripheral blood mononuclear cells (PBMCs), sampled before the second cycle of nivolumab. The receptors derive from a human donor with classical Hodgkin lymphoma.

This clone occurred once. The junction does not match germline at one end; this may be a read error. CDR3 in amino acids: CASSIWGLAGDRTYGQYF. In DNA form, the CDR3 reads TGTGCCAGTAGTATTTGGGGACTAGCGGGGGACCGAACCTACGGGCAGTACTTC. V is TRBV19 and J is TRBJ2-7; 14 bases are a match to TRBD2. Germline loops: CDR1 LNHDA, CDR2 SQIVND (reference sequence). There are 18 residues in the CDR3.

This clone was counted a single time. The V gene is TRBV15, the J gene TRBJ1-1; D gene ambiguous. From germline, CDR1 is LNHNV and CDR2 YYDKDF (reference sequence). V was shortened by 1 base and J by 1 base, with 7 bases between the two germline ends. The CDR3 runs to 14 residues. The CDR3, as DNA: TGTGCCACCAGCAGAGCCGGCAGGAACACTGAAGCTTTCTTT. Translation: CATSRAGRNTEAFF.

This rearrangement joins TRBV2 to TRBJ1-2, with D possibly being TRBD1 (6 bases). This CDR3 comprises 17 residues. The ends were cut back, 1 base at V and 3 bases at J, with 18 bases in the middle. From germline, CDR1 is SNHLY and CDR2 FYNNEI. The CDR3 DNA is TGTGCCAGCAGTGAAGAGGGGGAGCGGGGGGCTTACTATGGCTACACCTTC. Residues: CASSEEGERGAYYGYTF.

The chain carries TRBV4-1 and TRBJ1-2, with D perhaps TRBD1 (5 bases). This CDR3 comprises 15 residues. Germline CDR1 and CDR2: MGHRA and YSYEKL. Trimming left V 0 bases short and J 7 bases short, with 15 bases between. This CDR3 reads CASSQEMTAAVGYTF. CDR3 bases: TGCGCCAGCAGCCAAGAAATGACAGCGGCTGTTGGCTACACCTTC.

This clone has only a few counts. This chain links TRBV14 with TRBJ2-1, with TRBD1 identical over 9 bases. The CDR3 is made up of 17 amino acids. Per the germline V gene, CDR1 is SGHDN and CDR2 is FVKESK. V lost 2 bases and J lost 4; bases outside the gene matches: 9. In DNA form, the CDR3 reads TGTGCCAGCAGCCAACGAATGCCGGGACAGGGATACAATGAGCAGTTCTTC. Protein sequence: CASSQRMPGQGYNEQFF.

The chain links TRBV7-2 to TRBJ1-1, with 7 bases lining up with TRBD1. V lost 1 base, J lost 6 bases, and 5 bases stayed unmatched. Germline CDR1 and CDR2: SGHTA and FQGNSA. The CDR3 covers 14 residues. The CDR3 DNA sequence: TGTGCCAGCAGCTTAGTTTCTCAGGGGGCTGAAGCTTTCTTT. Its protein product is CASSLVSQGAEAFF.

The chain is built from TRBV30 and TRBJ1-2, with 7 bases fitting TRBD1. After removal of 5 bases from V and 4 bases from J, the junction contained 7 bases not matched to a gene. The CDR3 length is 13 residues. Germline V gives CDR1 GTSNPN, CDR2 SVGIG (reference sequence). The CDR3 here is CAWQRDSFYGYTF. In DNA, the CDR3 is TGTGCCTGGCAACGGGACAGCTTCTATGGCTACACCTTC.

The chain employs TRBV18 and TRBJ1-2; TRBD1 matches at 8 bases. The CDR3 is 14 residues long. Per the germline V gene, CDR1 is KGHSH and CDR2 is LQKENI. V trimming: 2 bases; J trimming: 4 bases; junction bases outside the gene matches: 3. CDR3 residues: CASSPSDRGYGYTF. The CDR3 DNA sequence: TGTGCCAGCTCACCATCCGACAGGGGCTATGGCTACACCTTC.

The rearrangement joins TRBV19 to TRBJ2-7; D possibly uses TRBD1 or TRBD2 (5 bases each). This CDR3 is built from 15 residues. Between the trimmed V and J ends, which lost 7 bases and 3 bases, there was a span of 19 bases. The germline CDR1 and CDR2 sequences are LNHDA and SQIVND (reference sequence). CDR3 coding DNA: TGTGCCAGTACCCTGGCATCTGGGGGAATCTACGAGCAGTACTTC. Residues: CASTLASGGIYEQYF. The complete variable domain, with remaining parts taken from reference TRBV19 and TRBJ2-7, reads DGGITQSPKYLFRKEGQNVTLSCEQNLNHDAMYWYRQDPGQGLRLIYYSQIVNDFQKGDIAEGYSVSREKKESFPLTVTSAQKNPTAFYLCASTLASGGIYEQYFGPGTRLTVT.

This chain joins TRBV4-2 and TRBJ2-7, with D maybe TRBD1 (5 bases). The CDR3 runs 14 residues. CDR1 is LGHNA, CDR2 YNFKEQ, per germline. V lost 5 bases to trimming and J lost 6 bases, with 17 bases between them. Written as DNA, the CDR3 is TGTGCCAGCAGCTTCAGGGATCCGACTGGCGAGCAGTACTTC. Translated, it gives CASSFRDPTGEQYF.

The CDR3 region has the DNA TGCGCCAGCAGCCCCGCAGGGGAGACCCAGTACTTC. It yields the protein CASSPAGETQYF. This chain connects TRBV5-1 to TRBJ2-5, with TRBD1 as a possible D gene (5 bases). The CDR3 covers 12 residues. Trimming removed 4 bases from V and 5 bases from J, with 9 bases in between. The germline V gene has CDR1 SGHRS and CDR2 YFSETQ.

This chain joins TRBV5-1 and TRBJ2-3, with 13 bases fitting TRBD2. Germline trimming cut 4 bases from V and 2 bases from J; bases unmatched to any gene: 19. CDR1 is SGHRS, CDR2 YFSETQ, per germline. This CDR3 has 21 amino acids. CDR3 sequence: CASSLQPLTSGGISYTDTQYF. The CDR3, as DNA: TGCGCCAGCAGCCTCCAGCCCCTGACTAGCGGGGGGATCTCTTACACAGATACGCAGTATTTT.

The chain has TRBV25-1 and TRBJ1-2, with 7 bases that match TRBD1. Germline CDR1 reads MGHDK; CDR2 reads SYGVNS. CDR3 size: 15 residues. J gave up 0 bases and V 2 bases, and 3 bases lay outside the gene matches. For the CDR3, the DNA is TGTGCCAGCAGTGAAGGGACAGCAGCTAACTATGGCTACACCTTC. It translates to CASSEGTAANYGYTF.

The rearrangement links TRBV9 to TRBJ2-7, with TRBD2 matching 10 bases. Germline loops: CDR1 SGDLS, CDR2 YYNGEE. The CDR3 has 14 amino acids. Germline trimming cut 4 bases from V and 3 bases from J; bases unmatched to any gene: 4. CDR3 in DNA: TGTGCCAGCAGCTTGAGCGGGGGGGACTACGAGCAGTACTTC. Residues: CASSLSGGDYEQYF.